A single sample is the source of the 29 T cell receptor beta chains below, sequenced in a study of T-cell reconstitution after alpha-beta-depleted transplantation in children. Unique molecular identifiers were incorporated during preparation of the TCRbeta library. TCRdb passed the PCR reads through MiXCR, listing each CDR3 protein once. Of 700,000 or so distinct CDR3 sequences listed, over 10% are singletons. Specimen: PBMCs, collected before TCRalphabeta/CD19-depleted stem cell transplant. Receptor source: a girl between 2 and 10 years old with congenital amegakaryocytic thrombocytopenia, due to receive a stem cell transplant.

The table lists this clonotype with many counts. The DNA of the CDR3 is TGTGCCAGCAGCATCCTACTAGGGTCCCACAATGAGCAGTTCTTC. Protein sequence: CASSILLGSHNEQFF. The J gene is TRBJ2-1, the V gene TRBV5-6; a weak D match, TRBD2 (5 bases). Germline V gene data show CDR1 as SGHDT and CDR2 as YYEEEE. CDR3 size: 15 residues. V lost 4 bases, J lost 5 bases, and 16 bases lay in between.

This clonotype was counted many times. The CDR3, as DNA: TGTGCCAGCAGTGAAGGGGGATACGAGCAGTACTTC. Translated: CASSEGGYEQYF. The chain has TRBV6-1 and TRBJ2-7; D remains unclear. The CDR3 contains 12 residues. Looked up from germline, CDR1 is MNHNS and CDR2 is SASEGT. Trimming took off 1 base at V and 4 bases at J, with 5 bases between the two ends.

The chain is built from TRBV7-8 and TRBJ2-3; possible D gene TRBD1, 5 bases. This CDR3 comprises 16 residues. The germline CDR1 and CDR2 sequences are SGHVS and FQNEAQ. Trimming took off 3 bases at V and 3 bases at J, with 16 bases between the two ends. CDR3 DNA: TGTGCCAGCAGCTTCAACCAGGGAAGGAGAACAGATACGCAGTATTTT. It yields the protein CASSFNQGRRTDTQYF.

This clonotype occurred a few times. This rearrangement joins TRBV5-1 to TRBJ2-7; D is possibly TRBD2 (6 bases). CDR3 length equals 16 residues. Germline CDR1 and CDR2: SGHRS and YFSETQ. V lost 2 bases to trimming and J lost 0 bases, with 15 bases between them. In DNA, the CDR3 is TGCGCCAGCAGCTTTTCAGCCGGGAGCAGCTCCTACGAGCAGTACTTC. It encodes CASSFSAGSSSYEQYF.

This clonotype was observed at least ten times. The gene calls are TRBV5-1 and TRBJ2-4; the D gene is possibly TRBD2 (6 bases). The V end lost 2 bases, the J end lost 0 bases, and 9 bases lay between the germline ends. The CDR3 sequence is 15 residues long. Germline-derived CDR1 and CDR2 are SGHRS and YFSETQ. For the CDR3, the DNA is TGCGCCAGCAGCTTTTCGGGGGTAGCCAAAAACATTCAGTACTTC. This encodes CASSFSGVAKNIQYF.

This clonotype appeared many times. The V gene is TRBV27, the J gene TRBJ2-2, with 7 bases that match TRBD1. The CDR3 loop spans 16 amino acids. CDR1 and CDR2 from the germline V gene are MNHEY and SMNVEV (reference sequence). V lost 6 bases and J lost 1; bases outside the gene matches: 8. DNA for the CDR3: TGTGCCAGCAGCCCGAAACGGGACAGGAACACCGGGGAGCTGTTTTTT. It specifies CASSPKRDRNTGELFF.

This chain uses TRBV12-3 or TRBV12-4 with TRBJ2-2; 10 nucleotides match TRBD2. The CDR3 covers 16 residues. V trimming: 5 bases; J trimming: 7 bases; junction bases outside the gene matches: 10. CDR3 sequence (DNA): TGTGCCAGCAGTGGGGTCTTGAGCGGGAGGGGCGGGGAGCTGTTTTTT. Translated: CASSGVLSGRGGELFF.

This clonotype was detected many times. The chain is built from TRBV2 and TRBJ2-1; 9 positions match TRBD2. The CDR3 has 16 amino acids. The J segment lost 3 bases and the V segment lost 1 base, leaving 4 bases of the junction unmatched. CDR1 and CDR2 (germline): SNHLY, FYNNEI. The CDR3 here is CASSEVAGGFYNEQFF. CDR3 DNA: TGTGCCAGCAGTGAAGTTGCGGGAGGGTTCTACAATGAGCAGTTCTTC.

The chain links TRBV7-2 to TRBJ2-2; tentatively, D is TRBD1 (6 bases). The V and J ends lost 5 bases and 7 bases respectively, with 11 bases between them. This CDR3 is 13 amino acids long. Germline CDR1 reads SGHTA; CDR2 reads FQGNSA. This chain's CDR3 is CASSPGVGGELFF. In nucleotides, the CDR3 is TGTGCCAGCAGCCCAGGGGTCGGCGGGGAGCTGTTTTTT.

The table lists this clonotype with a few counts. The rearrangement joins TRBV5-1 to TRBJ2-1; no firm D call. The CDR3 runs 18 residues. In germline, CDR1 is SGHRS, CDR2 YFSETQ. V was shortened by 4 bases and J by 1 base, with 21 bases between the two germline ends. CDR3 region: CASSPLGTYVGSYNEQFF. The CDR3 DNA sequence: TGCGCCAGCAGCCCTCTCGGAACATACGTTGGGTCCTACAATGAGCAGTTCTTC. Complete variable domain (other parts from reference TRBV5-1 and TRBJ2-1): KAGVTQTPRYLIKTRGQQVTLSCSPISGHRSVSWYQQTPGQGLQFLFEYFSETQRNKGNFPGRFSGRQFSNSRSEMNVSTLELGDSALYLCASSPLGTYVGSYNEQFFGPGTRLTVL.

The V gene is TRBV27, the J gene TRBJ2-4; D not certain. CDR1 is MNHEY, CDR2 SMNVEV, per germline (reference sequence). This CDR3 has 14 amino acids. V lost 1 base to trimming and J lost 2 bases, with 6 bases between them. CDR3 bases: TGTGCCAGCAGTTTATGGAGTTCCAAAAACATTCAGTACTTC. Protein sequence: CASSLWSSKNIQYF.

The J gene is TRBJ2-4, the V gene TRBV29-1; TRBD1 might be the D (5 bases). This CDR3 is built from 13 residues. Trimming removed 4 bases at V and 3 bases at J, with 10 bases between. Germline-derived CDR1 and CDR2 are SQVTM and ANQGSEA. This CDR3 is CSVVPRVKNIQYF. CDR3 nucleotides: TGCAGCGTTGTCCCCAGGGTCAAAAACATTCAGTACTTC. Drawing the rest from reference TRBV29-1 and TRBJ2-4, the complete variable domain is SAVISQKPSRDICQRGTSLTIQCQVDSQVTMMFWYRQQPGQSLTLIATANQGSEATYESGFVIDKFPISRPNLTFSTLTVSNMSPEDSSIYLCSVVPRVKNIQYFGAGTRLSVL.

This clonotype was seen at least ten times. The chain is built from TRBV20-1 and TRBJ1-2; D ambiguous. Germline V gene data show CDR1 as DFQATT and CDR2 as SNEGSKA (reference sequence). The CDR3 covers 10 residues. V lost 1 base and J lost 6, with 3 bases in between. CDR3 DNA sequence: TGCAGTGCTAGAGGGAATGGCTACACCTTC. Translating gives CSARGNGYTF.

The chain uses TRBV28 and TRBJ2-3; D unresolved. With 5 bases removed from V and 2 bases from J, the gap between germline ends came to 17 bases. The CDR3 contains 16 residues. The germline CDR1 and CDR2 sequences are MDHEN and SYDVKM. This CDR3 is CASSPLSLVDTDTQYF. DNA of the CDR3: TGTGCCAGCAGTCCCCTTTCGTTGGTAGACACAGATACGCAGTATTTT. The full variable domain, with the rest looked up from reference TRBV28 and TRBJ2-3, is DVKVTQSSRYLVKRTGEKVFLECVQDMDHENMFWYRQDPGLGLRLIYFSYDVKMKEKGDIPEGYSVSREKKERFSLILESASTNQTSMYLCASSPLSLVDTDTQYFGPGTRLTVL.

The rearrangement joins TRBV27 to TRBJ1-2; 7 bases fit TRBD1. Germline V gene data show CDR1 as MNHEY and CDR2 as SMNVEV (reference sequence). The J segment lost 5 bases and the V segment lost 4 bases, leaving 10 bases of the junction unmatched. CDR3 length: 15 residues. The CDR3: CASSSSPGGGYGYTF. The CDR3 DNA reads TGTGCCAGCAGTTCCTCCCCAGGGGGGGGGTATGGCTACACCTTC.

This clonotype showed up just a few times. The chain uses TRBV7-3 and TRBJ2-2; TRBD2 aligns across 11 bases. The CDR3 is 16 amino acids. V lost 4 bases to trimming and J lost 6 bases; unmatched junction nucleotides: 7. The germline CDR1 and CDR2 sequences are SGHTA and FQGTGA. The CDR3 DNA reads TGTGCCAGCAGCTCCACTAGCGGGAGTCCCGCCGGGGAGCTGTTTTTT. As protein: CASSSTSGSPAGELFF.

This clonotype was recorded a few times. The chain employs TRBV4-1 and TRBJ2-1; TRBD1 might be the D (5 bases). There are 16 residues in the CDR3. The ends were cut back, 0 bases at V and 1 base at J, with 10 bases in the middle. The germline V gene encodes CDR1 MGHRA and CDR2 YSYEKL. The CDR3 protein is CASSQEQVPSYNEQFF. The CDR3 DNA sequence: TGCGCCAGCAGCCAAGAACAGGTTCCATCCTACAATGAGCAGTTCTTC.

This clonotype was seen many times. The V call is TRBV15, the J call TRBJ2-7, with a tentative D call TRBD1 (5 bases). Germline lookup yields CDR1 LNHNV and CDR2 YYDKDF (reference sequence). Between the trimmed V and J ends, which lost 0 bases and 4 bases, there was a span of 16 bases. The CDR3 totals 16 residues. The CDR3 is CATSRDRAETEYEQYF. CDR3 sequence (DNA): TGTGCCACCAGCAGAGATCGCGCGGAGACAGAATACGAGCAGTACTTC.

This clonotype was counted many times. The rearrangement uses TRBV20-1 and TRBJ2-4, with a weak D call TRBD2 (6 bases). The CDR3 loop spans 13 amino acids. In germline, CDR1 is DFQATT, CDR2 SNEGSKA (reference sequence). With 7 bases removed from V and 5 bases from J, the gap between germline ends came to 15 bases. Here the CDR3 DNA reads TGCAGTGTCAGTCGCGGGACGGAAAACATTCAGTACTTC. This gives the protein CSVSRGTENIQYF.

This clonotype was counted between two and nine times. The chain links TRBV5-1 to TRBJ2-1; 9 positions agree with TRBD2. CDR1 SGHRS and CDR2 YFSETQ come from the germline V gene. V dropped 4 bases and J dropped 4; count of bases not matched to a gene: 12. CDR3 length: 17 residues. The CDR3 nucleotides read TGCGCCAGCAGCCAGCGGGAGGAGAACCTGTGGTACAATGAGCAGTTCTTC. Translating gives CASSQREENLWYNEQFF.

The table lists this clonotype with a few counts. The chain is built from TRBV5-1 and TRBJ1-1; no clear D gene. V shed 3 bases and J shed 5 bases, with 11 bases lying between them. There are 13 residues in the CDR3. CDR1 SGHRS and CDR2 YFSETQ come from the germline V gene. The CDR3 spells CASSSRVETEAFF. The CDR3 DNA sequence: TGCGCCAGCAGCTCCAGAGTAGAGACTGAAGCTTTCTTT.

This clonotype occurred many times. The CDR3 sequence is CASISEGARALPYGYTF. DNA for the CDR3: TGTGCCAGCATTTCTGAGGGGGCGCGGGCGCTACCTTATGGCTACACCTTC. The chain combines TRBV28 with TRBJ1-2; 7 positions match TRBD1. V trimming: 7 bases; J trimming: 5 bases; junction bases outside the gene matches: 19. The CDR3 runs 17 residues. Germline V gene data show CDR1 as MDHEN and CDR2 as SYDVKM.

This clonotype has ten or more counts. V and J are TRBV20-1 and TRBJ2-3; weak D call: TRBD2 (5 bases). This CDR3 spans 17 amino acids. V shed 2 bases and J shed 4 bases, with 22 bases lying between them. Germline CDR1 DFQATT, CDR2 SNEGSKA (reference sequence). The CDR3 loop is CSARLPRGSLGPDTQYF. In nucleotides, the CDR3 is TGCAGTGCTAGACTCCCCCGGGGTAGCCTGGGCCCAGATACGCAGTATTTT.

Ten or more counts support this clonotype. The J gene is TRBJ2-7, the V gene TRBV5-1, with 10 bases fitting TRBD2. The trim removed 2 bases at V and 0 bases at J, leaving 8 bases unmatched. The germline V gene encodes CDR1 SGHRS and CDR2 YFSETQ. CDR3 length equals 17 residues. CDR3 protein: CASSFLGLAEISYEQYF. The CDR3 region has the DNA TGCGCCAGCAGCTTCCTCGGACTAGCGGAAATCTCCTACGAGCAGTACTTC. Full variable domain (remainder filled in from reference TRBV5-1 and TRBJ2-7): KAGVTQTPRYLIKTRGQQVTLSCSPISGHRSVSWYQQTPGQGLQFLFEYFSETQRNKGNFPGRFSGRQFSNSRSEMNVSTLELGDSALYLCASSFLGLAEISYEQYFGPGTRLTVT.

This chain joins TRBV6-1 and TRBJ1-4, with D perhaps matching TRBD1 (5 bases). The CDR3 has 15 amino acids. V was cut by 3 bases and J by 5 bases, with 13 bases left in between. Germline loops: CDR1 MNHNS, CDR2 SASEGT. The CDR3 DNA sequence: TGTGCCAGCAGTGACCAACAGGCGGGAAATGAAAAACTGTTTTTT. Amino acid sequence: CASSDQQAGNEKLFF.

This clonotype was observed a few times. V usage is TRBV5-4 and J usage is TRBJ2-1; 9 nucleotides line up with TRBD1. V gave up 4 bases and J gave up 9 bases; unmatched junction bases: 11. Per the germline V gene, CDR1 is SGHNT and CDR2 is YYREEE (reference sequence). The CDR3 runs to 15 residues. The CDR3, as DNA: TGTGCCAGCAGCACGGACAGGGGAGTACGATTTGAGCAGTTCTTC. This codes for CASSTDRGVRFEQFF. The full variable domain, in which reference TRBV5-4 and TRBJ2-1 provide the parts outside the CDR3, is ETGVTQSPTHLIKTRGQQVTLRCSSQSGHNTVSWYQQALGQGPQFIFQYYREEENGRGNFPPRFSGLQFPNYSSELNVNALELDDSALYLCASSTDRGVRFEQFFGPGTRLTVL.

The table lists this clonotype with many counts. In DNA form, the CDR3 reads TGTGCCGCACGACCCTCGTTGGCTAGATTTAGCACAGATACGCAGTATTTT. It translates to CAARPSLARFSTDTQYF. The rearrangement uses TRBV6-1 and TRBJ2-3; D ambiguous. This CDR3 has 17 residues. Per germline, CDR1 MNHNS and CDR2 SASEGT. Deletions cut 11 bases from V and 0 bases from J, with 24 bases between.

This clonotype was recorded a few times. V is TRBV5-1 and J is TRBJ1-2; D remains ambiguous. The CDR3 loop spans 14 amino acids. Trimming pared 4 bases from V and 3 bases from J, leaving 13 bases between. CDR1 is SGHRS, CDR2 YFSETQ, per germline. The CDR3: CASSTDGSDYGYTF. Written as DNA, the CDR3 is TGCGCCAGCAGCACCGACGGCTCGGACTATGGCTACACCTTC.

This chain uses TRBV11-2 with TRBJ2-5, with TRBD2 matching 8 bases. The CDR3 runs to 19 residues. With 3 bases clipped from V and 0 bases from J, the junction kept 15 bases outside the gene matches. The germline CDR1 and CDR2 sequences are SGHAT and FQNNGV. In DNA, the CDR3 is TGTGCCAGCAGCTTCCCTAGAGCGGGAGCCACTACGTACCAAGAGACCCAGTACTTC. This gives the protein CASSFPRAGATTYQETQYF.